This T cell receptor (beta chain) is from a study of CD8+ T cells in alopecia areata. Germline V gene lookup returns CDR1 SGHRS and CDR2 YFSETQ. The CDR3 has 14 amino acids. J was trimmed by 4 bases and V by 5 bases; bases with no gene match: 6. Stated treatment: oral pan-JAK inhibitor, 5-10 mg twice daily. In alopecia areata patients, both lesional scalp punch biopsies and peripheral blood were collected. Isolated RNA was reverse transcribed into cDNA used as the sequencing template. Generated by immunoSEQ multiplex PCR, the TCRdb table keeps only in-frame clones and is missing some. Of around 190,000 clones listed, around three fifths are singletons.

V and J are TRBV5-1 and TRBJ1-1; 9 positions agree with TRBD1. The clonotype originates from a human donor with alopecia areata. The sequences come from CD4+ T cells sorted from blood, collected at week 4, from a patient treated with tofacitinib. The DNA of the CDR3 is TGCGCCAGCAGATCGGGACAGGGTGGCACTGAAGCTTTCTTT. Amino acid sequence: CASRSGQGGTEAFF.